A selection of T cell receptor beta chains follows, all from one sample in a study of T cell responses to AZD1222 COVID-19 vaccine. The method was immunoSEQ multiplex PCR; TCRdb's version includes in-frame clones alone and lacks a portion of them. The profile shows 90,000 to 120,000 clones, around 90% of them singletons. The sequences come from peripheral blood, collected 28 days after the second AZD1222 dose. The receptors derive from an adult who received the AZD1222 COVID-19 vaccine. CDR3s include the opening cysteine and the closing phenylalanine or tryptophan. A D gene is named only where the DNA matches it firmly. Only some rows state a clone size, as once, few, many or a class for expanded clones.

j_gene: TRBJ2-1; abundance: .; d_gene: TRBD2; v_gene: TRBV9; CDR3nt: TGTGCCAGCAGCCGACGAGCGGGAGTGGGATACAATGAGCAGTTCTTC; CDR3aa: CASSRRAGVGYNEQFF
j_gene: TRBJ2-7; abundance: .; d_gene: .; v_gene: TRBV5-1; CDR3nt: TGCGCCAGCAGTCCCCAGGGGACCCACGAGCAGTACTTC; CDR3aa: CASSPQGTHEQYF
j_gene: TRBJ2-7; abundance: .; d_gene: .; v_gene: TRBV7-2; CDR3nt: TGTGCCAGCAGCTTAGCGGAAACGGCAGGATACTCCTACGAGCAGTACTTC; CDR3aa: CASSLAETAGYSYEQYF
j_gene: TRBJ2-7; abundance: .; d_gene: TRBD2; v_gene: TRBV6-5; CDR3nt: TGTGCCTCGCGGGGGGGTAGCGGGAGCTCCTACGAGCAGTACTTC; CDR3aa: CASRGGSGSSYEQYF
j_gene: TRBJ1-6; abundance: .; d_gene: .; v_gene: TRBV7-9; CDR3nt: TGTGCCAGCAGCTTAATCCAGGATAATTCACCCCTCCACTTT; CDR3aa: CASSLIQDNSPLHF
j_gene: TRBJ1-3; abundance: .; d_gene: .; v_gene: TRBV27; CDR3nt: TGTGCCAGCAGTTCCCTACGGGGGGCAGGAAACACCATATATTTT; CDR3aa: CASSSLRGAGNTIYF
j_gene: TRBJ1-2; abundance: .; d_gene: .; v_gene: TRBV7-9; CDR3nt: TGTGCCAGCAGCTTAGCAGACTCAGGACTCTATGGCTACACCTTC; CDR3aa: CASSLADSGLYGYTF
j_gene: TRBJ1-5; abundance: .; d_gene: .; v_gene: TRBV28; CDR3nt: TGTGCCAGCACTGGGGCAGGGATACGCCAGCCCCAGCATTTT; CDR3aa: CASTGAGIRQPQHF
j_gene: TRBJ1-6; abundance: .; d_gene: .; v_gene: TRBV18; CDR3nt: TGTGCCAGCGGGGGAGACAGGAATTCACCCCTCCACTTT; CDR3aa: CASGGDRNSPLHF
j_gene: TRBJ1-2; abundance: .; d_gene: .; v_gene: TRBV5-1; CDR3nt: TGCGCCAGCCGACTGGGATATGGCTACACCTTC; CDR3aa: CASRLGYGYTF
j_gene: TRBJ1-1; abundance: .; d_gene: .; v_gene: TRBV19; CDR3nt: TGTGCCAGTAGTAATACAGGGAGCACTGAAGCTTTCTTT; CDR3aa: CASSNTGSTEAFF
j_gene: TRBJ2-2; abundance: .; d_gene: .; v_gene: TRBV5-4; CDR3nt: TGTGCCAGCAGCACCGGGACGACGAACACCGGGGAGCTGTTTTTT; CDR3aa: CASSTGTTNTGELFF
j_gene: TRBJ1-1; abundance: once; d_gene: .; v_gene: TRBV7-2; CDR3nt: TGTGCCAGCAGCTTAGAAGGCAGGTACAACACTGAAGCTTTCTTT; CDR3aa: CASSLEGRYNTEAFF
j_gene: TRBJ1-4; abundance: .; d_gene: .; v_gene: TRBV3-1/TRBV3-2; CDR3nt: TGTGCCAGCAGCCAAGTTTTGGTGAGGGAGGAAAAACTGTTTTTT; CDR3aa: CASSQVLVREEKLFF
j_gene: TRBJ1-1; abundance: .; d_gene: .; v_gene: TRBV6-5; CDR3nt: TGTGCCAGCTTCGTAGGGGGAGGCACTGAAGCTTTCTTT; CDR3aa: CASFVGGGTEAFF
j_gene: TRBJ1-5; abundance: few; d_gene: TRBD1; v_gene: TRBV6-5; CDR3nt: TGTGCCAGCAGTCGGACAGGGTGTCAGCCCCAGCATTTT; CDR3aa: CASSRTGCQPQHF
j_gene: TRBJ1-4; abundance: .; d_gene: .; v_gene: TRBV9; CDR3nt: TGTGCCAGCAGCTTACACAGGGAGCCTAATGAAAAACTGTTTTTT; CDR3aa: CASSLHREPNEKLFF
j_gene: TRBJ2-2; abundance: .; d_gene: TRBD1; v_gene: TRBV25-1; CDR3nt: TGTGCCAGCACAGACAGGGGAACCGGGGAGCTGTTTTTT; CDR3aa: CASTDRGTGELFF
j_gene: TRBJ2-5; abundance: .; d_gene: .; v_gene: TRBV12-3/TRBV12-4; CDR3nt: TGTGCCAGCAACCGACGCGTTCTAGAGACCCAGTACTTC; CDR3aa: CASNRRVLETQYF
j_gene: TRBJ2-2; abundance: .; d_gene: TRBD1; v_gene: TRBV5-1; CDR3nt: TGCGCCAGCAGCCCCGGACAGGGGGCCCGGCGCCGCACCGACACCGGGGAGCTGTTTTTT; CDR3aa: CASSPGQGARRRTDTGELFF
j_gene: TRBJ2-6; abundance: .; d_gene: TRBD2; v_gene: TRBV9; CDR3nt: TGTGCCAGCAGCGTCTCGGGGGGCTCTGGGGCCAACGTCCTGACTTTC; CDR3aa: CASSVSGGSGANVLTF
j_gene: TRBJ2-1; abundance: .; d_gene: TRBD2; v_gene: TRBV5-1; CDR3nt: TGCGCCAGCAGCTTAGGACTAGCGGACTACAATGAGCAGTTCTTC; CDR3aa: CASSLGLADYNEQFF
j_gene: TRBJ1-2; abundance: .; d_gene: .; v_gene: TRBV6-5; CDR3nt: TGTGCCAGCAGTTACGCTCTGACTCAGGGGCATGGCTACACCTTC; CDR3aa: CASSYALTQGHGYTF
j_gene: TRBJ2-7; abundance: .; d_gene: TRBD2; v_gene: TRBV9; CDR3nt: TGTGCCAGCAGTTTACTAGCGGACGCTTCCTACGAGCAGTACTTC; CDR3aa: CASSLLADASYEQYF
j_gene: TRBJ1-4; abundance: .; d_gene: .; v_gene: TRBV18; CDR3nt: TGTGCCAGCTCCCTAACAGGGCCAACTAATGAAAAACTGTTTTTT; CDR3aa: CASSLTGPTNEKLFF
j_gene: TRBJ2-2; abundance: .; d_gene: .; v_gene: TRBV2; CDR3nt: TGTGCCAGCATTGGACAGAACACCGGGGAGCTGTTTTTT; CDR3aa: CASIGQNTGELFF
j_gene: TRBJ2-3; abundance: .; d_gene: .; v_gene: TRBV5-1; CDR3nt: TGCGCCAGCAGCTTGGAGTATAGCACAGATACGCAGTATTTT; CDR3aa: CASSLEYSTDTQYF
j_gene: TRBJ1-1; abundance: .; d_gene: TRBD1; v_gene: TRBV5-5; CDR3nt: TGTGCCAGCAGCTTGGTGGGGGGACAGGGAAAGGGCACTGAAGCTTTCTTT; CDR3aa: CASSLVGGQGKGTEAFF
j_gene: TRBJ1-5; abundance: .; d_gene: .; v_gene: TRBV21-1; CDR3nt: TGTGCCAGCAGCAAACCACTCCCCTCCTCGTATAGCAATCAGCCCCAGCATTTT; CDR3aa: CASSKPLPSSYSNQPQHF
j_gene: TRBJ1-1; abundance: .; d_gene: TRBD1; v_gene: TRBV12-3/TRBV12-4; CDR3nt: TGTGCCAGCAGTTTAAGACAGGGGACTGAAGCTTTCTTT; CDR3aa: CASSLRQGTEAFF
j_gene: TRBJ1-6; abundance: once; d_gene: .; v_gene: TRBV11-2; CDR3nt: TGTGCCAGCAGCAGAAAGGGGAAAAATTCACCCCTCCACTTT; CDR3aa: CASSRKGKNSPLHF
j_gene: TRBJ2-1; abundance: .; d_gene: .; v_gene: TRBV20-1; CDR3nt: TGCAGTGTTCCTATTCGCAATGAGCAGTTCTTC; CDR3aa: CSVPIRNEQFF
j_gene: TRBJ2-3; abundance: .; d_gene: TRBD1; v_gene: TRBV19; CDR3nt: TGTGCCAGTAGCAGACCGGACAGGGGCAGCACAGATACGCAGTATTTT; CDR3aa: CASSRPDRGSTDTQYF
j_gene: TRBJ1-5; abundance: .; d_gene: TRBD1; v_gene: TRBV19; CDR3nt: TGTGCCAGTAGTATAGATACAGGGGAGGGCAATCAGCCCCAGCATTTT; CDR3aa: CASSIDTGEGNQPQHF
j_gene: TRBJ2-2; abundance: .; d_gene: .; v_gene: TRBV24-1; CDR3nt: TGTGCCACCAGTGACCCGGACATTCGGGTCGGGGAGCTGTTTTTT; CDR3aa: CATSDPDIRVGELFF
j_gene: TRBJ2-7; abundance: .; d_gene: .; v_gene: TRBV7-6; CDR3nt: TGTGCCAGCAGCTTACAACAAACGAGCTCCTACGAGCAGTACTTC; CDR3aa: CASSLQQTSSYEQYF
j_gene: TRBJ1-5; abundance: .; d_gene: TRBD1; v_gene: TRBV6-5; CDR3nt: TGTGCCAGCAAGGACAGGGGGAAGGGACAGCCCCAGCATTTT; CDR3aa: CASKDRGKGQPQHF
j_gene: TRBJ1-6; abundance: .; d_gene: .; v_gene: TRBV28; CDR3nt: TGTGCCAGCAGTTTCTCCCCAGGGGCTAAGGATTCACCCCTCCACTTT; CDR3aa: CASSFSPGAKDSPLHF
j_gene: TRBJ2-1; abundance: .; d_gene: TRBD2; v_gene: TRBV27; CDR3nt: TGTGCCAGCAGTTCTCACGCGGGGGGTTACAATGAGCAGTTCTTC; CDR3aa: CASSSHAGGYNEQFF